These T cell receptor beta chains were read from a single sample in a study of T cell changes during pregnancy in multiple sclerosis. Method: immunoSEQ multiplex PCR; TCRdb's copy keeps in-frame clones and lacks some. Of approximately 92,000 clones in the sample, 85% to 95% are singletons; the top ten hold around 2.7%. The material sequenced was peripheral blood, taken in the first trimester of pregnancy. The receptors were gathered from a female donor with multiple sclerosis, enrolled in a pregnancy study. Both conserved end residues are part of each CDR3. D genes are given only for firm matches. The size field is filled for only some rows; it gives once, few, many or a size class.

d_call,v_call,clone_size,j_call,cdr3_aa,cdr3_nt
NA,TRBV5-1,NA,TRBJ2-1,CASSSDFLDTKFF,TGCGCCAGCAGCTCAGACTTCCTGGACACAAAGTTCTTC
TRBD1,TRBV29-1,NA,TRBJ1-2,CSTETGELYGYTF,TGCAGCACAGAAACAGGGGAACTCTATGGCTACACCTTC
TRBD2,TRBV5-4,NA,TRBJ2-7,CASGTGTMNYEQYF,TGTGCCAGCGGTACCGGGACTATGAACTACGAGCAGTACTTC
TRBD2,TRBV9,NA,TRBJ2-7,CASRGTSGRRGPSYEQYF,TGTGCCAGCAGGGGGACTAGCGGGAGGAGGGGGCCTTCCTACGAGCAGTACTTC
NA,TRBV27,NA,TRBJ2-1,CASSFWVAANEQFF,TGTGCCAGCAGTTTCTGGGTAGCAGCAAATGAGCAGTTCTTC
NA,TRBV27,many,TRBJ2-7,CASSLFSREQYF,TGTGCCAGCAGTTTATTTTCGCGGGAGCAGTACTTC
NA,TRBV6-4,NA,TRBJ2-7,CASSDSRPGSGSYEQYF,TGTGCCAGCAGTGACTCGAGGCCAGGGTCTGGCTCCTACGAGCAGTACTTC
TRBD1,TRBV29-1,NA,TRBJ2-6,CSVEITGQGASGANVLTF,TGCAGCGTTGAAATTACGGGACAGGGCGCCTCTGGGGCCAACGTCCTGACTTTC
TRBD1,TRBV6-1,NA,TRBJ1-2,CASSEKRQGATYGYTF,TGTGCCAGCAGTGAAAAAAGGCAGGGGGCTACCTATGGCTACACCTTC
TRBD2,TRBV28,NA,TRBJ2-3,CASNFPSGITDTQYF,TGTGCCAGCAACTTCCCGAGCGGGATCACAGATACGCAGTATTTT
NA,TRBV18,medium-sized,TRBJ2-7,CASSPPVRVYEQYF,TGTGCCAGCTCACCACCGGTCCGCGTCTACGAGCAGTACTTC
NA,TRBV29-1,NA,TRBJ1-5,CSVWDSEDQPQHF,TGCAGCGTGTGGGACTCGGAGGATCAGCCCCAGCATTTT
NA,TRBV10-3,NA,TRBJ2-7,CAISERGTYEQYF,TGTGCCATCAGCGAACGGGGTACCTACGAGCAGTACTTC
NA,TRBV6-5,NA,TRBJ2-5,CASSYQGGETQYF,TGTGCCAGCAGTTACCAAGGGGGTGAGACCCAGTACTTC
NA,TRBV28,NA,TRBJ1-1,CASLQESWAEAFF,TGTGCCAGTTTACAGGAAAGCTGGGCTGAAGCTTTCTTT
TRBD2,TRBV7-8,NA,TRBJ2-7,CASSLRTSGASYEQYF,TGTGCCAGCAGCCTACGGACTAGCGGGGCGTCCTACGAGCAGTACTTC
TRBD1,TRBV5-4,NA,TRBJ2-7,CASSFDRDTYEQYF,TGTGCCAGCAGCTTCGACAGGGATACCTACGAGCAGTACTTC
NA,TRBV6-5,NA,TRBJ1-2,CASTPRESYGYTF,TGTGCCAGCACCCCGCGGGAGTCCTATGGCTACACCTTC
TRBD1,TRBV6-5,once,TRBJ1-2,CASSFLTGDGYTF,TGTGCCAGCAGTTTCCTGACAGGGGATGGCTACACCTTC
TRBD1,TRBV27,NA,TRBJ2-7,CASRLQGAGYEQYF,TGTGCCAGCAGGCTACAGGGGGCGGGCTACGAGCAGTACTTC
TRBD1,TRBV19,once,TRBJ1-1,CASSLGQGVNTEAFF,TGTGCCAGTAGTCTCGGACAGGGTGTAAACACTGAAGCTTTCTTT
NA,TRBV19,NA,TRBJ2-7,CASSRGDSYEQYF,TGTGCCAGTAGTAGGGGGGACTCCTACGAGCAGTACTTC
NA,TRBV15,NA,TRBJ2-7,CATSREGSGRSGEQYF,TGTGCCACCAGCAGAGAAGGGAGTGGGAGATCGGGCGAGCAGTACTTC
TRBD2,TRBV5-6,NA,TRBJ2-7,CASSLLAGGNYEQYF,TGTGCCAGCAGCTTACTAGCGGGAGGAAATTACGAGCAGTACTTC
TRBD2,TRBV10-3,NA,TRBJ2-5,CAISDRGGWTQYF,TGTGCCATCAGTGACCGGGGGGGATGGACCCAGTACTTC
NA,TRBV27,once,TRBJ2-6,CASSFIDSGANVLTF,TGTGCCAGCAGTTTCATAGACTCTGGGGCCAACGTCCTGACTTTC
TRBD1,TRBV6-4,NA,TRBJ2-3,CASSANSGTGGADTQYF,TGTGCCAGCAGTGCCAATTCCGGGACAGGGGGCGCGGATACGCAGTATTTT
NA,TRBV7-2,NA,TRBJ2-3,CASSLGEASTDTQYF,TGTGCCAGCAGCTTAGGTGAGGCTAGCACAGATACGCAGTATTTT
NA,TRBV15,NA,TRBJ2-6,CATSRDVSSGANVLTF,TGTGCCACCAGCAGAGACGTTAGCTCTGGGGCCAACGTCCTGACTTTC
TRBD1,TRBV27,NA,TRBJ2-7,CASRDPGTGEEQYF,TGTGCCAGCAGAGATCCCGGGACAGGGGAAGAGCAGTACTTC
NA,TRBV5-1,NA,TRBJ2-1,CASSSLQGNEQFF,TGCGCCAGCAGCTCTTTACAGGGCAATGAGCAGTTCTTC
NA,TRBV2,NA,TRBJ2-7,CASSFDKGYEQYF,TGTGCCAGCAGTTTTGACAAGGGGTACGAGCAGTACTTC
NA,TRBV19,NA,TRBJ1-1,CASSTRTTNTEAFF,TGTGCCAGTAGTACAAGGACAACGAACACTGAAGCTTTCTTT
NA,TRBV28,NA,TRBJ2-3,CASSPLQDTDTQYF,TGTGCCAGCAGTCCTCTGCAGGACACAGATACGCAGTATTTT
TRBD1,TRBV2,NA,TRBJ2-5,CASSVRDRYF,TGTGCCAGCAGTGTCCGGGACAGGTACTTC
TRBD1,TRBV28,NA,TRBJ1-2,CASGSPVTGGYGYTF,TGTGCCAGCGGTTCACCGGTGACAGGGGGATATGGCTACACCTTC
NA,TRBV28,NA,TRBJ2-7,CASSQATGVDEQYF,TGTGCCAGCAGTCAGGCAACGGGAGTAGACGAGCAGTACTTC
NA,TRBV4-1,NA,TRBJ1-1,CASSPTPGGTEAFF,TGCGCCAGCAGCCCCACCCCCGGCGGCACTGAAGCTTTCTTT
NA,TRBV9,NA,TRBJ2-1,CASSVESLSYNEQFF,TGTGCCAGCAGCGTAGAGAGCCTCTCCTACAATGAGCAGTTCTTC
TRBD2,TRBV27,NA,TRBJ2-7,CASTGGSSGGSYEQYF,TGTGCCAGCACCGGGGGGTCTAGCGGAGGCTCCTACGAGCAGTACTTC
NA,TRBV28,NA,TRBJ1-3,CASSLLGAGLTSGNTIYF,TGTGCCAGCAGCTTACTAGGGGCAGGCCTCACCTCTGGAAACACCATATATTTT
NA,TRBV5-4,NA,TRBJ1-2,CASSLVDRTYGYTF,TGTGCCAGCAGCTTGGTAGACAGGACCTATGGCTACACCTTC
NA,TRBV5-4,NA,TRBJ2-7,CASSRAPEENEQYF,TGTGCCAGCAGCCGAGCCCCAGAGGAAAACGAGCAGTACTTC
TRBD1,TRBV29-1,NA,TRBJ2-7,CSVLTGGDEQYF,TGCAGCGTTCTGACAGGGGGCGACGAGCAGTACTTC
TRBD1,TRBV2,NA,TRBJ1-4,CASRRDRVEKLFF,TGTGCCAGCAGGCGGGACAGGGTTGAAAAACTGTTTTTT